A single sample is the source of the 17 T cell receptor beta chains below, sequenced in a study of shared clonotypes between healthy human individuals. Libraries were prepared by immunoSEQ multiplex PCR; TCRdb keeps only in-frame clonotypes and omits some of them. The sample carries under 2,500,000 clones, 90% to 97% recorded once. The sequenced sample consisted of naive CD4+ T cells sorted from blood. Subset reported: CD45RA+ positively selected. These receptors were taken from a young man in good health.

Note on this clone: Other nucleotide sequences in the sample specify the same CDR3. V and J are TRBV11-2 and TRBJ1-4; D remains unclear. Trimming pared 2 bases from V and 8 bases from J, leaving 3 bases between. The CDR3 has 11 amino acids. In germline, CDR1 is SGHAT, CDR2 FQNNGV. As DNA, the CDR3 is TGTGCCAGCAGCTTATCAGAAAAACTGTTTTTT. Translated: CASSLSEKLFF.

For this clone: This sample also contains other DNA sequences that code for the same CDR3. DNA of the CDR3: TGTGCCAGTAGCTTAGCGGGGGACACCGGGGAGCTGTTTTTT. Translating it yields CASSLAGDTGELFF. This rearrangement joins TRBV19 to TRBJ2-2; TRBD2 agrees at 9 bases. The CDR3 is 14 amino acids. Losses at the gene ends were 6 bases for V and 3 bases for J; bases not matched to a gene: 2. Germline CDR1 LNHDA, CDR2 SQIVND (reference sequence).

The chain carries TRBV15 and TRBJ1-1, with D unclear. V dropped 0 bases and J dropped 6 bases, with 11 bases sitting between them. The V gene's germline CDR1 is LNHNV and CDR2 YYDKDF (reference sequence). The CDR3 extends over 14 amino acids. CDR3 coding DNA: TGTGCCACCAGCAGAGATCGGGCTACAGCTGAAGCTTTCTTT. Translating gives CATSRDRATAEAFF.

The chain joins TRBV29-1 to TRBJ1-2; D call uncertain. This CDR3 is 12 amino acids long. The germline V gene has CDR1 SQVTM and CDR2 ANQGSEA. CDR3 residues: CTLTAGEYGYTF. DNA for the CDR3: TGCACCCTGACGGCCGGGGAATATGGCTACACCTTC. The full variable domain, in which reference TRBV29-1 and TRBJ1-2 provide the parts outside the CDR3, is SAVISQKPSRDICQRGTSLTIQCQVDSQVTMMFWYRQQPGQSLTLIATANQGSEATYESGFVIDKFPISRPNLTFSTLTVSNMSPEDSSIYLCTLTAGEYGYTFGSGTRLTVV.

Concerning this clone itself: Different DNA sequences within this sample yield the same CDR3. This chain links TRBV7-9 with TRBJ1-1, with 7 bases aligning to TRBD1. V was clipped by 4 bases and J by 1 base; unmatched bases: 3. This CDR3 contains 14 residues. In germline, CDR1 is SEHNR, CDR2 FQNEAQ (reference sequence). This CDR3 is CASSSQGGNTEAFF. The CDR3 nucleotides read TGTGCCAGCAGCTCGCAGGGGGGGAACACTGAAGCTTTCTTT.

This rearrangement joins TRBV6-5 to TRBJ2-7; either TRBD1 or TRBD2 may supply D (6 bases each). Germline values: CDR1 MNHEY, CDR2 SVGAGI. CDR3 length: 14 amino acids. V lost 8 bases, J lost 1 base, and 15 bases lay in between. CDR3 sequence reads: CASRREGGSYEQYF. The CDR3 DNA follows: TGTGCCAGCCGTCGCGAGGGGGGATCCTACGAGCAGTACTTC.

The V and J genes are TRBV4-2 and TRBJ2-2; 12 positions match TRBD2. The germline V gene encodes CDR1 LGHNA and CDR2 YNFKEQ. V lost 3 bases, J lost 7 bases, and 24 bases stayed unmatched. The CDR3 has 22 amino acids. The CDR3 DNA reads TGTGCCAGCAGCCAGATCCTCGGACTAGCGGGACCTTGGGGGAAAGGGGACGGGGAGCTGTTTTTT. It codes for CASSQILGLAGPWGKGDGELFF.

DNA for the CDR3: TGTGCCAGCAGTTACTCTCCTGTCGCAGGCGATGAAAAACTGTTTTTT. It is translated as CASSYSPVAGDEKLFF. The V gene is TRBV6-5, the J gene TRBJ1-4; D unclear. This CDR3 spans 16 amino acids. Germline V lookup: CDR1 MNHEY, CDR2 SVGAGI. V lost 0 bases to trimming and J lost 6 bases, with 14 bases between them.

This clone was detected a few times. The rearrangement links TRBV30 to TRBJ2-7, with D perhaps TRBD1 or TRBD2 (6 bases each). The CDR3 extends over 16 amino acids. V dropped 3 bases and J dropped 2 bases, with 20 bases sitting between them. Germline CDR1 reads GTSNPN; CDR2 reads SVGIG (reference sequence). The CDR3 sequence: CAWSTPTGASPYEQYF. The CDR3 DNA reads TGTGCCTGGAGCACACCGACGGGGGCCTCCCCCTACGAGCAGTACTTC. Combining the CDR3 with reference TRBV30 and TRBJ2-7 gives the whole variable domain SQTIHQWPATLVQPVGSPLSLECTVEGTSNPNLYWYRQAAGRGLQLLFYSVGIGQISSEVPQNLSASRPQDRQFILSSKKLLLSDSGFYLCAWSTPTGASPYEQYFGPGTRLTVT.

The CDR3 reads CAISVFMNTEAFF. The CDR3 DNA reads TGTGCCATCAGTGTTTTCATGAACACTGAAGCTTTCTTT. The chain links TRBV10-3 to TRBJ1-1; D not certain. The ends were cut back, 4 bases at V and 0 bases at J, with 6 bases in the middle. The CDR3 runs 13 residues. Germline CDR1 ENHRY, CDR2 SYGVKD.

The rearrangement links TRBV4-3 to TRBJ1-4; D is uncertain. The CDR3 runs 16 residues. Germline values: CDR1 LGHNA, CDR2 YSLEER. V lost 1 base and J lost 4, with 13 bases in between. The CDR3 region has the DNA TGCGCCAGCAGCCAAGGGGTGGCAGGTTATAATGAAAAACTGTTTTTT. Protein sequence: CASSQGVAGYNEKLFF.

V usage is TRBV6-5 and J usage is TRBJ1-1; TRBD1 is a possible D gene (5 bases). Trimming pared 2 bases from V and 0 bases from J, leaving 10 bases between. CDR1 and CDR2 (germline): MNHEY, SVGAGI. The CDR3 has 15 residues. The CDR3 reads CASSYGGSMNTEAFF. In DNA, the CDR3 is TGTGCCAGCAGTTACGGGGGGTCCATGAACACTGAAGCTTTCTTT.

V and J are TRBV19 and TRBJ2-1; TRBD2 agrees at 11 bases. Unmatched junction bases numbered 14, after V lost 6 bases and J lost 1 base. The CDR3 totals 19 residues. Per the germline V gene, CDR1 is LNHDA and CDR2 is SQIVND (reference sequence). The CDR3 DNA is TGTGCCAGTAGCCCCATCCCCGGGACTAGCGGCCCGTCCTACAATGAGCAGTTCTTC. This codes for CASSPIPGTSGPSYNEQFF.

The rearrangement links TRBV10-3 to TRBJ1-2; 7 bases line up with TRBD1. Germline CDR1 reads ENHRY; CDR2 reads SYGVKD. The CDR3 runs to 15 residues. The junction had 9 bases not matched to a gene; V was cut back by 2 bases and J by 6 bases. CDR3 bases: TGTGCCATCAGTGAGATAGGGGGCAGAGAGCATGGCTACACCTTC. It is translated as CAISEIGGREHGYTF.

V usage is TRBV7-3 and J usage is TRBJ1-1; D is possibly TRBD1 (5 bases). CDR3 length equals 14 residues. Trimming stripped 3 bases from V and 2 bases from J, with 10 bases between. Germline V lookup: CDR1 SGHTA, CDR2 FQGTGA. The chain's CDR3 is CASSFSRDNTEAFF. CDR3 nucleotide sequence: TGTGCCAGCAGCTTTTCACGGGACAACACTGAAGCTTTCTTT.

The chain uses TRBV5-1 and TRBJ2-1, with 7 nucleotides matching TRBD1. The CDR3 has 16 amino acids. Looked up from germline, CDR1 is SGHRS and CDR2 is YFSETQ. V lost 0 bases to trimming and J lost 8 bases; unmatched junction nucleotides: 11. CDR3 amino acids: CASSLVPGQQGDEQFF. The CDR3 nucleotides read TGCGCCAGCAGCTTGGTCCCGGGACAGCAAGGAGATGAGCAGTTCTTC.

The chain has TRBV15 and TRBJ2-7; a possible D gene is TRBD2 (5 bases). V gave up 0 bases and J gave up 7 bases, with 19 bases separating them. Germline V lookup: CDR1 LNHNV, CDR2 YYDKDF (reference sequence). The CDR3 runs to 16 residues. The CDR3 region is CATSRDTSGRSGEQYF. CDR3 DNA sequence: TGTGCCACCAGCAGAGATACGAGCGGCCGGTCGGGGGAGCAGTACTTC.